What follows is one T cell receptor (beta chain) and its context. Its antigen remains unidentified. Using its own MiXCR run on the 5' RACE reads, TCRdb lists one record per CDR3 protein. The sample includes a few hundred thousand distinct CDR3 sequences, less than 8.5% of them seen just once. V lost 0 bases, J lost 5 bases, and 17 bases lay in between. Germline CDR1 reads SGHNT; CDR2 reads YYREEE (reference sequence). The CDR3 runs 16 residues. This record comes from a study of T cells after yellow fever vaccination. At the level of the study: It was SMART-Seq v4 Ultra Low Input that prepared the fractions with low cell numbers. Study-wide results and limits: The CD4 compartment and the CD8 compartment contained a small share of clonotypes in common.

The clonotype was recovered from a man in his thirties or forties who received the YFV17D yellow fever vaccine. The chain couples TRBV5-4 to TRBJ1-1, with a weak D call TRBD1 (5 bases). Sequences were derived from CD4+ T cells sorted from PBMCs, sampled 15 days after the yellow fever booster vaccination. The chain's CDR3 is CASSLVLGRVVTEAFF. CDR3 sequence (DNA): TGTGCCAGCAGCTTGGTCTTGGGCAGGGTGGTAACTGAAGCTTTCTTT.